Sequencing of this T cell receptor beta chain was carried out in a study of regulatory T cells in long-lasting Graves disease. Overall study results and limits: A limited number of samples was an acknowledged limitation.

Time point: persistent/refractory GD, antithyroid drugs over 5 years with positive TRAb. From PBMCs, RNA was extracted and then used to make the TCR library. There are a few counts of this clonotype. Its antigen is unidentified. Combining iRepertoire HTBI primers with Arm-PCR of CDR3 regions, the authors built TCR beta libraries. Via MiXCR, TCRdb re-called the multiplex PCR reads, giving one row per CDR3 protein. Of a few hundred thousand distinct CDR3 sequences in the sample, under 25% were seen once. The sample consisted of peripheral blood mononuclear cells (PBMCs), taken when the disease was refractory, from a patient treated with antithyroid drugs. The sequence was obtained from a female donor with Graves disease.

CDR3 bases: TGTGCCAGCAGGCGCGGTAGTTACACCGGGGAGCTGTTTTTT. It is translated as CASRRGSYTGELFF. The chain combines TRBV6-1 with TRBJ2-2, with unresolved D. The germline V gene encodes CDR1 MNHNS and CDR2 SASEGT. The CDR3 spans 14 residues. V was shortened by 6 bases and J by 3 bases, with 11 bases between the two germline ends.